A selection of T cell receptor beta chains follows, all from one sample in a study of Ad26.COV2.S vaccination and SARS-CoV-2 variants. The data were produced by immunoSEQ multiplex PCR, yet TCRdb's version contains in-frame clones alone and is incomplete. The data show roughly 350,000 clones, more than 85% seen once. Sequencing used peripheral blood, obtained in a trial of Ad26.COV2.S vaccine versus placebo. The receptors shown here come from a person between 18 and 60 years old who received the Ad26.COV2.S COVID-19 vaccine or a placebo. Both conserved end residues are part of each CDR3. Fields, in order: V gene, clone size, J gene, D gene, CDR3 protein, CDR3 DNA. D genes are given only for firm matches. The size of a clone is reported for some rows only, either as once, few or many, or as a class for expanded clones.

>TRBV2|.|TRBJ1-2|.
CASSVDGPGSSYTF
TGTGCCAGCAGTGTCGACGGGCCCGGGTCTAGCTACACCTTC
>TRBV6-2/TRBV6-3|.|TRBJ2-5|TRBD1
CASSYTGTGTETQYF
TGTGCCAGCAGCTATACCGGGACAGGGACGGAGACCCAGTACTTC
>TRBV6-1|once|TRBJ2-3|TRBD2
CASSEVAGAEDTQYF
TGTGCCAGCAGTGAAGTAGCGGGAGCAGAAGATACGCAGTATTTT
>TRBV27|.|TRBJ1-6|.
CASSLGRTTGTRNSPLHF
TGTGCCAGCAGTTTAGGACGGACTACGGGAACGAGGAATTCACCCCTCCACTTT
>TRBV7-9|.|TRBJ2-1|TRBD2
CASSLGLADPLTYNEQFF
TGTGCCAGCAGCCTGGGACTAGCAGACCCATTAACTTACAATGAGCAGTTCTTC
>TRBV5-1|.|TRBJ2-7|TRBD1
CASSAGTGGYEQYF
TGCGCCAGCAGCGCCGGGACAGGGGGCTACGAGCAGTACTTC
>TRBV7-3|.|TRBJ2-7|TRBD1
CASSSYRDSYYEQYF
TGTGCCAGCAGCTCATACCGGGACAGTTACTACGAGCAGTACTTC
>TRBV24-1|.|TRBJ2-2|TRBD2
CATSDPTSGWTGELFF
TGTGCCACCAGTGATCCTACTAGCGGGTGGACCGGGGAGCTGTTTTTT
>TRBV7-9|few|TRBJ2-7|.
CASSLSSYEQYF
TGTGCCAGCAGCCTCTCCTCCTACGAGCAGTACTTC
>TRBV30|.|TRBJ2-2|TRBD2
CAWHGSGRFGELFF
TGTGCCTGGCACGGTAGCGGGAGATTCGGGGAGCTGTTTTTT
>TRBV27|.|TRBJ2-7|.
CASSPFGGVGNEQYF
TGTGCCAGCAGTCCATTTGGGGGAGTGGGAAACGAGCAGTACTTC
>TRBV2|.|TRBJ2-3|.
CASSEITDTQYF
TGTGCCAGCAGTGAGATAACAGATACGCAGTATTTT
>TRBV10-2|.|TRBJ2-1|TRBD2
CASSLAGPLDEQFF
TGCGCCAGCAGTCTAGCGGGACCCTTGGATGAGCAGTTCTTC
>TRBV6-5|.|TRBJ1-1|TRBD1
CASSYQADRGNTEAFF
TGTGCCAGCAGTTACCAAGCAGACAGGGGGAACACTGAAGCTTTCTTT
>TRBV5-1|.|TRBJ2-7|.
CASSLRQSYEQYF
TGCGCCAGCAGCCTACGACAGTCCTACGAGCAGTACTTC
>TRBV27|.|TRBJ2-3|.
CASSSTRPDTQYF
TGTGCCAGCAGTTCGACTAGACCAGATACGCAGTATTTT